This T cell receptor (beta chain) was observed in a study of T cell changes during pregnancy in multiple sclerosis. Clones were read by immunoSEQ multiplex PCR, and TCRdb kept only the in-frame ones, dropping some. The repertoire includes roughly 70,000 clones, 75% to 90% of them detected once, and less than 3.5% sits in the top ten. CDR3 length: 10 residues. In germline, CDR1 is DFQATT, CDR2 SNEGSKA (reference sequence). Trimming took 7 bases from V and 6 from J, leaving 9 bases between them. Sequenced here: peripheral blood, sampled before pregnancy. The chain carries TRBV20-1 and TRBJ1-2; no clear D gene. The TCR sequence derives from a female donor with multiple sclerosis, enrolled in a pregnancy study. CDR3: CSGRSDGYTF. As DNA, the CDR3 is TGCAGTGGACGGAGTGATGGCTACACCTTC.